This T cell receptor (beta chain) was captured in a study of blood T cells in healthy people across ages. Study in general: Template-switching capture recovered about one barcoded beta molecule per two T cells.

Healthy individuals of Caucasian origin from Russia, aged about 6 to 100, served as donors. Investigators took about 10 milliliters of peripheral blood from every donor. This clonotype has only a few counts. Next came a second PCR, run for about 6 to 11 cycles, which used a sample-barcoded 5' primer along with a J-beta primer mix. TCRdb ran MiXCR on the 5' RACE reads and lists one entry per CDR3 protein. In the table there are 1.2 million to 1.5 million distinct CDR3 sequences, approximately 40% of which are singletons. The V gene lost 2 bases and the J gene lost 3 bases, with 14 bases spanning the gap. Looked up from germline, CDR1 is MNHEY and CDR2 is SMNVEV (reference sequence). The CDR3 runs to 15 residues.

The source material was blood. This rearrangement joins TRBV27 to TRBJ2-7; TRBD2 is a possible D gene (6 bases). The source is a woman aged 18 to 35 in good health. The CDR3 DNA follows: TGTGCCAGCAGTTTAGCGGGGTTTGAACGCTACGAGCAGTACTTC. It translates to CASSLAGFERYEQYF.